Presented here are 10 T cell receptor beta chains from one specimen sequenced in a study of blood T cell repertoires in COVID-19. The data were produced by immunoSEQ multiplex PCR, yet TCRdb's version contains in-frame clones alone and is incomplete. The data hold tens of thousands of clones, with around 79% observed a single time. The specimen sequenced was peripheral blood. These TCRs come from a human donor in a cohort sampled during active COVID-19.

The table lists this clone with a few counts. The chain links TRBV7-2 to TRBJ1-1, with 9 bases matching TRBD1. In germline, CDR1 is SGHTA, CDR2 FQGNSA. This CDR3 contains 15 residues. J gave up 1 base and V 5 bases, and 5 bases lay outside the gene matches. DNA for the CDR3: TGTGCCAGCAGCACAGGACAGGGGTGGAACACTGAAGCTTTCTTT. This gives the protein CASSTGQGWNTEAFF. The full variable domain, rest sourced from reference TRBV7-2 and TRBJ1-1, is GAGVSQSPSNKVTEKGKDVELRCDPISGHTALYWYRQSLGQGLEFLIYFQGNSAPDKSGLPSDRFSAERTGGSVSTLTIQRTQQEDSAVYLCASSTGQGWNTEAFFGQGTRLTVV.

The gene calls are TRBV5-8 and TRBJ2-1; 9 bases are shared with TRBD2. This CDR3 region has 11 residues. V shed 4 bases, J shed 15 bases, and the junction held 5 bases outside the gene matches. Germline CDR1 and CDR2: SGHTS and YDEGEE. Here the CDR3 DNA reads TGTGCCAGCAGCCCGGGACTAGCCCTGTTCTTC. Its translation: CASSPGLALFF.

CDR3 sequence (DNA): TGCGCCAGCAGCATAGACAGCCCTTCGGGTCAGCCCCAGCATTTT. Its translation: CASSIDSPSGQPQHF. The chain uses TRBV5-1 and TRBJ1-5; weak D call: TRBD1 (5 bases). Trimming removed 4 bases from V and 6 bases from J, with 17 bases in between. Germline V gene data show CDR1 as SGHRS and CDR2 as YFSETQ. The CDR3 loop spans 15 amino acids.

The chain has TRBV6-5 and TRBJ2-1; no clear D gene. The CDR3 spans 15 residues. Looked up from germline, CDR1 is MNHEY and CDR2 is SVGAGI. V was pared by 5 bases and J by 0 bases, with 11 bases between. CDR3 amino acids: CASSTLLSSYNEQFF. The DNA of the CDR3 is TGTGCCAGCAGTACGTTGCTTAGCTCCTACAATGAGCAGTTCTTC.

V is TRBV2 and J is TRBJ1-2; possibly TRBD1 for D (5 bases). CDR1 and CDR2 from the germline V gene are SNHLY and FYNNEI. This CDR3 is built from 13 residues. Trimming pared 8 bases from V and 3 bases from J, leaving 13 bases between. CDR3 residues: CASGAGMHYGYTF. The CDR3 bases are TGTGCCAGCGGGGCAGGGATGCACTATGGCTACACCTTC.

The chain joins TRBV7-3 to TRBJ2-2, with a tentative D call TRBD1 (6 bases). The CDR3 has 16 residues. Between the trimmed V and J ends, which lost 4 bases and 2 bases, there was a span of 14 bases. The V gene's germline CDR1 is SGHTA and CDR2 FQGTGA. The CDR3 DNA reads TGTGCCAGCAGCTCCCCGCAGGGGCCTAACACCGGGGAGCTGTTTTTT. Protein product: CASSSPQGPNTGELFF.

This chain links TRBV11-2 with TRBJ1-1; 7 nucleotides line up with TRBD1. The J segment lost 9 bases and the V segment lost 2 bases, leaving 15 bases of the junction unmatched. Germline V gene sequence: CDR1 SGHAT, CDR2 FQNNGV. This CDR3 contains 16 residues. CDR3 amino acids: CASSLSSVGQPGKAFF. CDR3 sequence (DNA): TGTGCCAGCAGCTTAAGTAGCGTGGGACAGCCGGGTAAAGCTTTCTTT.

The V and J genes are TRBV27 and TRBJ2-3, with 7 nucleotides matching TRBD2. This CDR3 spans 14 amino acids. J gave up 14 bases and V 3 bases, and 14 bases lay outside the gene matches. Germline CDR1 is MNHEY and CDR2 is SMNVEV (reference sequence). The CDR3 DNA reads as TGTGCCAGCAGTTTCTTCCCTAGCGGCACAGAGAGGTATTTT. It encodes CASSFFPSGTERYF.

This chain connects TRBV28 to TRBJ2-1, with 9 positions matching TRBD2. Germline V gene data show CDR1 as MDHEN and CDR2 as SYDVKM. V lost 7 bases to trimming and J lost 4 bases; unmatched junction nucleotides: 8. The CDR3 spans 15 residues. The CDR3 reads CASKIRLAGYNEQFF. DNA for the CDR3: TGTGCCAGCAAAATCCGGCTAGCGGGATACAATGAGCAGTTCTTC.

This chain uses TRBV5-1 with TRBJ2-1; D is uncertain. This CDR3 spans 12 amino acids. Trimming shortened V by 2 bases and J by 8 bases, and 8 bases separated the two germline ends. Germline CDR1 SGHRS, CDR2 YFSETQ. CDR3 DNA: TGCGCCAGCAGCTTTGTCGGAGATGAGCAGTTCTTC. It translates to CASSFVGDEQFF. Drawing the rest from reference TRBV5-1 and TRBJ2-1, the complete variable domain is KAGVTQTPRYLIKTRGQQVTLSCSPISGHRSVSWYQQTPGQGLQFLFEYFSETQRNKGNFPGRFSGRQFSNSRSEMNVSTLELGDSALYLCASSFVGDEQFFGPGTRLTVL.